This TCR beta chain originates from a study of blood T cell repertoires in COVID-19. The Seattle site enrolled patients during active infection and followed them longitudinally. The J segment lost 3 bases and the V segment lost 3 bases, leaving 4 bases of the junction unmatched. The CDR3 loop spans 14 amino acids. Germline loops: CDR1 SGHNT, CDR2 YYREEE (reference sequence). Here immunoSEQ multiplex PCR was the method, and the copy in TCRdb shows in-frame clones only, minus some. The table records 250,000 to 350,000 clones, 75% to 90% of them present only once. This receptor was obtained from a woman aged 65 to 85 with COVID-19, enrolled during active disease. Specimen: peripheral blood. V and J are TRBV5-4 and TRBJ2-5; 8 nucleotides agree with TRBD2. The CDR3, as DNA: TGTGCCAGCAGCTCCGGGGGGGTAAAAGAGACCCAGTACTTC. Amino acids: CASSSGGVKETQYF.